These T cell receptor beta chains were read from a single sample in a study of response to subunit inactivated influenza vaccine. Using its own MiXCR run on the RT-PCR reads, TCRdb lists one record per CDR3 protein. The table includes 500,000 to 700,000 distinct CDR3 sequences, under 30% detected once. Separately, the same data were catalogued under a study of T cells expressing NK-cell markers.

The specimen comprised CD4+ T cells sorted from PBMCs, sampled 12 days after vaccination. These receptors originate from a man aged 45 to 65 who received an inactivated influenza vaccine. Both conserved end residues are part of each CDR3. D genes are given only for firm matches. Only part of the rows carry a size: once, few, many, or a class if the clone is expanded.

CDR3 DNA: TGTGCCAGCAGCTTTCTGTTTCGGCTAGCGGGGGGATCCCATTTCCAAGAGACCCAGTACTTC
CDR3 protein: CASSFLFRLAGGSHFQETQYF
clone size: few
D gene: TRBD2
J gene: TRBJ2-5
V gene: TRBV5-6

CDR3 DNA: TGTGCCAGCAGCGGGACGAACTACAATGAGCAGTTCTTC
CDR3 protein: CASSGTNYNEQFF
clone size: few
D gene: NA
J gene: TRBJ2-1
V gene: TRBV27

CDR3 DNA: TGTGCCAGCGGAAGAGGTCTCAATCTCCGTCAACCCTTAAACATTCAGTACTTC
CDR3 protein: CASGRGLNLRQPLNIQYF
clone size: NA
D gene: NA
J gene: TRBJ2-4
V gene: TRBV2

CDR3 DNA: TGTGCCATCGGGGCCGGGACAGGGATCAATGAGCAGTTCTTC
CDR3 protein: CAIGAGTGINEQFF
clone size: few
D gene: TRBD1
J gene: TRBJ2-1
V gene: TRBV10-3

CDR3 DNA: TGCGCCAGCAGCCAAGATAGTAAGAGGGGCCGAGATACGCAGTATTTT
CDR3 protein: CASSQDSKRGRDTQYF
clone size: few
D gene: NA
J gene: TRBJ2-3
V gene: TRBV4-3

CDR3 DNA: TGTGCCAGCAGTGACAGGGTGCGGCAGCCCCAGCATTTT
CDR3 protein: CASSDRVRQPQHF
clone size: few
D gene: TRBD1
J gene: TRBJ1-5
V gene: TRBV6-2/TRBV6-3

CDR3 DNA: TGTGCCAGCAGCCAAGAGCCTTATCAGCCCCAGCATTTT
CDR3 protein: CASSQEPYQPQHF
clone size: few
D gene: NA
J gene: TRBJ1-5
V gene: TRBV4-2

CDR3 DNA: TGTGCCAGCAGTTACCGGACTAGCGGGATGGCTACGCAGTATTTT
CDR3 protein: CASSYRTSGMATQYF
clone size: few
D gene: TRBD2
J gene: TRBJ2-3
V gene: TRBV6-2/TRBV6-3

CDR3 DNA: TGCGCCAGCAGCCCCCCCCGCACCTTAACCGGGGAGCTGTTTTTT
CDR3 protein: CASSPPRTLTGELFF
clone size: NA
D gene: NA
J gene: TRBJ2-2
V gene: TRBV4-1

CDR3 DNA: TGCGCCAGCAGCTTGGAACGGGGGAGCTCCTACAATGAGCAGTTCTTC
CDR3 protein: CASSLERGSSYNEQFF
clone size: NA
D gene: NA
J gene: TRBJ2-1
V gene: TRBV5-1

CDR3 DNA: TGTGCCAGCAGCCAGACAGGGTCGTACAATGAGCAGTTCTTC
CDR3 protein: CASSQTGSYNEQFF
clone size: NA
D gene: TRBD1
J gene: TRBJ2-1
V gene: TRBV7-9

CDR3 DNA: TGTGCCAGCTCACCCGGGACACCCTCTTCACCCCTCCACTTT
CDR3 protein: CASSPGTPSSPLHF
clone size: NA
D gene: NA
J gene: TRBJ1-6
V gene: TRBV18

CDR3 DNA: TGCAGTGCTAGAGAGATTTACCAAGAGACCCAGTACTTC
CDR3 protein: CSAREIYQETQYF
clone size: few
D gene: NA
J gene: TRBJ2-5
V gene: TRBV20-1

CDR3 DNA: TGTGCCAGCAGCCGGGACACCTCATACAATGAGCAGTTCTTC
CDR3 protein: CASSRDTSYNEQFF
clone size: NA
D gene: NA
J gene: TRBJ2-1
V gene: TRBV12-3/TRBV12-4

CDR3 DNA: TGTGCCAGCATCTCAGGGGGGGGTCATTCTGAAGCTTTCTTT
CDR3 protein: CASISGGGHSEAFF
clone size: NA
D gene: TRBD1
J gene: TRBJ1-1
V gene: TRBV7-2

CDR3 DNA: TGCAGTGCTGGGTCCGGGACAGCCTCTTCACCCCTCCACTTT
CDR3 protein: CSAGSGTASSPLHF
clone size: few
D gene: TRBD1
J gene: TRBJ1-6
V gene: TRBV20-1

CDR3 DNA: TGCAGTGCTAGACAGGGGTCGAACACTGAAGCTTTCTTT
CDR3 protein: CSARQGSNTEAFF
clone size: NA
D gene: NA
J gene: TRBJ1-1
V gene: TRBV20-1